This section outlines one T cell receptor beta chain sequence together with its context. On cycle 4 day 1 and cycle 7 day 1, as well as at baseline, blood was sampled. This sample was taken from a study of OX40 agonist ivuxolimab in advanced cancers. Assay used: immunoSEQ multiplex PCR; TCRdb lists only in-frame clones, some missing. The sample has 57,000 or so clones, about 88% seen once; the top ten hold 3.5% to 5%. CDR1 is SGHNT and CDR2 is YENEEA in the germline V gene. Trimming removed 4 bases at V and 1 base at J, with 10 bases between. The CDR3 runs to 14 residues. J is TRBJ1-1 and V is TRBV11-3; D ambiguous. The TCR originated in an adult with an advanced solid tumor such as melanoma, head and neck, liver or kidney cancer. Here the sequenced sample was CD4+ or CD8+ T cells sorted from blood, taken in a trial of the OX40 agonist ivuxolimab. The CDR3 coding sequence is TGTGCCAGCAGCTCCCGTGGAGGGAACACTGAAGCTTTCTTT. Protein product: CASSSRGGNTEAFF.